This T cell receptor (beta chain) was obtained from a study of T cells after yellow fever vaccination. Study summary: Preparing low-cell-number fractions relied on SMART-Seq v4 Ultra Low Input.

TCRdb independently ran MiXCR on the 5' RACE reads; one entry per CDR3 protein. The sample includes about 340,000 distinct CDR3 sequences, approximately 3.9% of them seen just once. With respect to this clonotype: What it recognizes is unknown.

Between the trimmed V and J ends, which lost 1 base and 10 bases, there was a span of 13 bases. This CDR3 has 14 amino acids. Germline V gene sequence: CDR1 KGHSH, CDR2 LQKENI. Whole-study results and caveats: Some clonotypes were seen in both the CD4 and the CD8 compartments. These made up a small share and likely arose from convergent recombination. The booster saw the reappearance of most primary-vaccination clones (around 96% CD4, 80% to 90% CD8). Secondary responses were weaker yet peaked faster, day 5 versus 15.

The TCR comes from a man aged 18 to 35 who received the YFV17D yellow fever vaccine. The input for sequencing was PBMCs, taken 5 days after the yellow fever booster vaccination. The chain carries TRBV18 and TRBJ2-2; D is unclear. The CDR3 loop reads CASSPLARGEELFF. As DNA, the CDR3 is TGTGCCAGCTCACCACTTGCGCGCGGAGAGGAGCTGTTTTTT.